This passage covers 30 T cell receptor beta chains from one sample sequenced in a study of blood T cells in healthy people across ages. Then a second PCR, running roughly 6 to 11 cycles, was carried out with a sample-barcoded 5' primer and a J-beta primer mix. TCRdb passed the 5' RACE reads through MiXCR, listing each CDR3 protein once. The table includes approximately 360,000 distinct CDR3 sequences, about 52% detected once. Source material: blood. Receptor source: a man between 60 and 75 years old in good health.

The chain is built from TRBV13 and TRBJ2-3; no firm D call. This CDR3 spans 13 amino acids. Trimming took 3 bases from V and 5 from J, leaving 9 bases between them. CDR1 and CDR2 (germline): PRHDT, FYEKMQ (reference sequence). CDR3 protein: CASSFPGEDTQYF. Written as DNA, the CDR3 is TGTGCCAGCAGCTTTCCTGGCGAAGATACGCAGTATTTT.

The chain's CDR3 is CASSSTGINYYEQYF. The CDR3 DNA is TGTGCCAGCAGCTCCACCGGGATAAATTACTACGAGCAGTACTTC. This chain joins TRBV7-9 and TRBJ2-7; possibly TRBD2 for D (5 bases). Per germline, CDR1 SEHNR and CDR2 FQNEAQ (reference sequence). Trimming cost V 4 bases and J 3 bases, with 16 bases left between them. The CDR3 length is 15 residues.

This clonotype appeared once. CDR3 DNA: TGCGCCAGCAGCCAAGATCAAGGGGGAGTAATCTACGAGCAGTACTTC. Its protein product is CASSQDQGGVIYEQYF. V gene TRBV4-1 combines with J gene TRBJ2-4; a weak D match, TRBD1 (6 bases). The end of the DNA fits TRBJ2-7 better, so the J call may be wrong. Germline V gene sequence: CDR1 MGHRA, CDR2 YSYEKL. The length of the CDR3 is 16 residues.

This clonotype turned up a few times. The J gene is TRBJ2-1, the V gene TRBV9; possible D gene TRBD2, 6 bases. V shed 2 bases and J shed 6 bases, with 12 bases lying between them. Looked up from germline, CDR1 is SGDLS and CDR2 is YYNGEE. CDR3 length equals 14 residues. In DNA, the CDR3 is TGTGCCAGCAGCGTCGGGACTCACGCCAATGAGCAGTTCTTC. Its protein product is CASSVGTHANEQFF.

On this clonotype: This may arise from a read error, as a much more abundant clone is one base away. V gene TRBV28 combines with J gene TRBJ2-5; 8 nucleotides align to TRBD2. The CDR3 sequence is 16 residues long. Germline V gene lookup returns CDR1 MDHEN and CDR2 SYDVKM. Written as DNA, the CDR3 is TGTGTCAGCAGTTTACCCCTCGGGAGGGCCCGGGAGACCCAGTACTTC. This sequence encodes CVSSLPLGRARETQYF.

This clonotype was seen a handful of times. The genes are TRBV27 and TRBJ2-7, with 11 bases that match TRBD1. V shed 5 bases, J shed 1 base, and the junction held 13 bases outside the gene matches. Looked up from germline, CDR1 is MNHEY and CDR2 is SMNVEV (reference sequence). There are 18 residues in the CDR3. As DNA, the CDR3 is TGTGCCAGCAGTAGGGATCCCCGGGACAGGGGGTTTTCCTACGAGCAGTACTTC. This sequence encodes CASSRDPRDRGFSYEQYF.

The chain has TRBV5-1 and TRBJ2-1, with TRBD2 identical over 12 bases. Germline values: CDR1 SGHRS, CDR2 YFSETQ. The junction had 3 bases not matched to a gene; V was cut back by 2 bases and J by 6 bases. The CDR3 loop spans 15 amino acids. This chain's CDR3 is CASSFGLAGSNEQFF. CDR3 nucleotides: TGCGCCAGCAGCTTCGGACTAGCGGGGTCCAATGAGCAGTTCTTC.

The chain couples TRBV3-1 to TRBJ2-6, with D possibly being TRBD1 (6 bases). Trimming took off 5 bases at V and 0 bases at J, with 11 bases between the two ends. The CDR3 is made up of 16 amino acids. CDR1 and CDR2 (germline): LGHDT, YNNKEL (reference sequence). The CDR3 reads CASSTGHSSGANVLTF. The CDR3 DNA sequence: TGTGCCAGCAGCACGGGACACAGCTCTGGGGCCAACGTCCTGACTTTC.

The rearrangement uses TRBV7-2 and TRBJ2-7; TRBD1 agrees at 8 bases. The end of the DNA aligns better with TRBJ2-5, so the J call may be wrong. Germline lookup yields CDR1 SGHTA and CDR2 FQGNSA. The CDR3 has 13 residues. CDR3 sequence: CASSGTGGETQYF. Here the CDR3 DNA reads TGTGCCAGCAGCGGCACAGGGGGGGAGACCCAGTACTTC.

The V gene is TRBV5-1, the J gene TRBJ1-4; a possible D gene is TRBD1 (5 bases). The CDR3 consists of 15 residues. The germline V gene encodes CDR1 SGHRS and CDR2 YFSETQ. V was shortened by 5 bases and J by 1 base, with 12 bases between the two germline ends. Here the CDR3 reads CASRPREGTNEKLFF. DNA of the CDR3: TGCGCCAGCAGACCCAGGGAGGGAACTAATGAAAAACTGTTTTTT. The full variable domain, its missing parts supplied by reference TRBV5-1 and TRBJ1-4, is KAGVTQTPRYLIKTRGQQVTLSCSPISGHRSVSWYQQTPGQGLQFLFEYFSETQRNKGNFPGRFSGRQFSNSRSEMNVSTLELGDSALYLCASRPREGTNEKLFFGSGTQLSVL.

Worth noting for this clonotype: At one boundary the junction diverges from the germline segment, which might be a read error. The CDR3 DNA is TGCAGCATTGAAGATCAGGGCAGGCAGTTAGGGAATGAGCAGTTCTTC. Amino acids: CSIEDQGRQLGNEQFF. This chain uses TRBV29-1 with TRBJ2-1; TRBD1 might be the D (5 bases). The CDR3 is 16 amino acids. Germline-derived CDR1 and CDR2 are SQVTM and ANQGSEA.

This clonotype has only one observation. This chain joins TRBV20-1 and TRBJ1-2; D is possibly TRBD1 (5 bases). V was shortened by 3 bases and J by 8 bases, with 16 bases between the two germline ends. Germline V CDR1 and CDR2: DFQATT, SNEGSKA (reference sequence). CDR3 length: 13 residues. The CDR3 sequence is CSASDSPRRGYTF. CDR3 DNA: TGCAGTGCTAGTGACAGCCCACGAAGGGGCTACACCTTC.

This clonotype was counted a few times. The chain has TRBV20-1 and TRBJ1-2; a possible D gene is TRBD1 (6 bases). Germline V CDR1 and CDR2: DFQATT, SNEGSKA (reference sequence). V lost 0 bases to trimming and J lost 8 bases, with 19 bases between them. The CDR3 runs 15 residues. The CDR3 reads CSARDQERTARGYTF. CDR3 DNA: TGCAGTGCTAGAGATCAGGAAAGGACAGCGCGGGGCTACACCTTC.

The chain combines TRBV5-1 with TRBJ2-1; unclear D gene. V lost 4 bases to trimming and J lost 5 bases, with 13 bases between them. This CDR3 region has 14 residues. In germline, CDR1 is SGHRS, CDR2 YFSETQ. In DNA form, the CDR3 reads TGCGCCAGCAGCCTGCCCCGGCAGGACAATGAGCAGTTCTTC. Amino acid sequence: CASSLPRQDNEQFF.

V gene TRBV11-2 combines with J gene TRBJ2-1; D gene unclear. V was trimmed by 0 bases and J by 9 bases, leaving 12 bases between them. CDR1 and CDR2 (germline): SGHAT, FQNNGV. This CDR3 has 14 amino acids. The CDR3, as DNA: TGTGCCAGCAGCTTAGATCCGAAGGTGGGTGAGCAGTTCTTC. This encodes CASSLDPKVGEQFF.

J is TRBJ1-2 and V is TRBV7-2; tentative D call: TRBD1 (5 bases). V shed 0 bases and J shed 3 bases, with 11 bases lying between them. This CDR3 contains 15 residues. Germline CDR1 is SGHTA and CDR2 is FQGNSA. As DNA, the CDR3 is TGTGCCAGCAGCTTAGCGACGGGGGGTTACTATGGCTACACCTTC. Residues: CASSLATGGYYGYTF. The variable domain in full, completed from reference TRBV7-2 and TRBJ1-2, reads GAGVSQSPSNKVTEKGKDVELRCDPISGHTALYWYRQSLGQGLEFLIYFQGNSAPDKSGLPSDRFSAERTGGSVSTLTIQRTQQEDSAVYLCASSLATGGYYGYTFGSGTRLTVV.

For this clonotype: A much larger clone lies one base from this, so it may be a read error. The chain recombines TRBV7-9 with TRBJ1-1, with 8 bases lining up with TRBD1. CDR3 length: 18 amino acids. CDR1 SEHNR and CDR2 FQNEAQ come from the germline V gene (reference sequence). In DNA form, the CDR3 reads TGTGCCGGCAGCTTACCGGGGGATACAGGGGGACTGAACACTGAAGCTTTCTTT. Encoded protein: CAGSLPGDTGGLNTEAFF.

This clonotype was counted only a few times. This rearrangement joins TRBV12-3 or TRBV12-4 to TRBJ1-2; no firm D call. With 0 bases removed from V and 4 bases from J, the gap between germline ends came to 12 bases. The length of the CDR3 is 15 residues. CDR3: CASSLAGRTFYGYTF. The CDR3 bases are TGTGCCAGCAGTTTAGCAGGGCGGACTTTCTATGGCTACACCTTC.

CDR3 nucleotide sequence: TGTGCCAGCAGTTCTCGCGGCGGGAGGGCCCGCGAGCAGTACTTC. Protein product: CASSSRGGRAREQYF. The chain uses TRBV27 and TRBJ2-7; 9 positions agree with TRBD2. V lost 4 bases and J lost 6; bases outside the gene matches: 10. Germline V gene lookup returns CDR1 MNHEY and CDR2 SMNVEV (reference sequence). CDR3 length equals 15 residues.

At least ten counts were recorded for this clonotype. The gene calls are TRBV5-1 and TRBJ2-1; TRBD1 aligns across 10 bases. Germline assignment: CDR1 SGHRS and CDR2 YFSETQ. The CDR3 is made up of 18 amino acids. The junction had 10 bases not matched to a gene; V was cut back by 4 bases and J by 0 bases. CDR3: CASSTGTGVESSYNEQFF. Written as DNA, the CDR3 is TGCGCCAGCAGCACCGGGACAGGGGTCGAAAGCTCCTACAATGAGCAGTTCTTC.

The chain has TRBV7-2 and TRBJ2-5, with D possibly being TRBD2 (6 bases). The V gene's germline CDR1 is SGHTA and CDR2 FQGNSA. The CDR3 spans 15 residues. Deletions cut 4 bases from V and 0 bases from J, with 12 bases between. CDR3: CASSSGLGYQETQYF. Here the CDR3 DNA reads TGTGCCAGCAGCTCGGGACTGGGGTACCAAGAGACCCAGTACTTC.

This chain connects TRBV11-2 to TRBJ1-1; D ambiguous. V lost 3 bases to trimming and J lost 7 bases, with 3 bases between them. CDR3 length: 10 residues. Germline CDR1 and CDR2: SGHAT and FQNNGV. The CDR3 DNA sequence: TGTGCCAGCAGCTTTAATGAAGCTTTCTTT. It translates to CASSFNEAFF. The entire variable domain, with the rest obtained from reference TRBV11-2 and TRBJ1-1, is as follows: EAGVAQSPRYKIIEKRQSVAFWCNPISGHATLYWYQQILGQGPKLLIQFQNNGVVDDSQLPKDRFSAERLKGVDSTLKIQPAKLEDSAVYLCASSFNEAFFGQGTRLTVV.

As concerns this clonotype: One end of the junction fails to match germline, which may point to a read error. This chain links TRBV7-2 with TRBJ2-7; D perhaps matches TRBD2 (6 bases). CDR3 size: 15 residues. The germline gives CDR1 SGHTA, CDR2 FQGNSA. CDR3 coding DNA: TGTGCCTGCAGCTTAGTACGGGGGACGGACTACGAGCAGTACTTC. Protein: CACSLVRGTDYEQYF. The variable domain in full, completed from reference TRBV7-2 and TRBJ2-7, reads GAGVSQSPSNKVTEKGKDVELRCDPISGHTALYWYRQSLGQGLEFLIYFQGNSAPDKSGLPSDRFSAERTGGSVSTLTIQRTQQEDSAVYLCACSLVRGTDYEQYFGPGTRLTVT.

This clonotype has ten or more counts. The J gene is TRBJ2-3, the V gene TRBV7-3; tentative D call: TRBD2 (6 bases). Between the trimmed V and J ends, which lost 6 bases and 5 bases, there was a span of 15 bases. CDR1 and CDR2 (germline): SGHTA, FQGTGA. This CDR3 contains 14 residues. This CDR3 reads CASRSGGIGDTQYF. The CDR3 region has the DNA TGTGCCAGCAGATCCGGCGGGATAGGAGATACGCAGTATTTT.

The V and J genes are TRBV20-1 and TRBJ2-4; possible D gene TRBD2, 6 bases. Germline CDR1 reads DFQATT; CDR2 reads SNEGSKA (reference sequence). V shed 3 bases and J shed 2 bases, with 14 bases lying between them. This CDR3 comprises 15 residues. This chain's CDR3 is CSASIGGSSKNIQYF. The CDR3 DNA reads TGCAGTGCTAGTATCGGGGGATCGTCCAAAAACATTCAGTACTTC.

The chain uses TRBV10-3 and TRBJ2-1; D is ambiguous. V was trimmed by 7 bases and J by 6 bases, leaving 19 bases between them. The germline CDR1 and CDR2 sequences are ENHRY and SYGVKD. The length of the CDR3 is 15 residues. DNA for the CDR3: TGTGCCATCACCCCGGGCGGTGGACGGACCAATGAGCAGTTCTTC. Translating it yields CAITPGGGRTNEQFF.

This clonotype was seen just once. A read error is possible here, since a much larger clone lies one base away. The rearrangement joins TRBV7-2 to TRBJ2-3; D call uncertain. The CDR3 spans 15 residues. Germline loops: CDR1 SGHTA, CDR2 FQGNSA. CDR3 sequence: CGSSLARSPTDTQYF. CDR3 DNA: TGTGGCAGCAGCTTAGCTAGGTCCCCCACAGATACGCAGTATTTT.

This clonotype has more than one count but fewer than ten. The chain combines TRBV6-6 with TRBJ1-2, with D possibly TRBD1 on 6 matching bases. The CDR3 has 13 amino acids. The V gene's germline CDR1 is MNHNY and CDR2 SVGAGI (reference sequence). Between the trimmed V and J ends, which lost 7 bases and 4 bases, there was a span of 13 bases. CDR3 nucleotides: TGTGCCAGCAACAGGGACACGGCCTATGGCTACACCTTC. Translated: CASNRDTAYGYTF.

The genes are TRBV12-3 or TRBV12-4 and TRBJ2-3; 7 bases are shared with TRBD1. V shed 3 bases and J 5 bases; nucleotides not matched to a gene: 5. The CDR3 contains 14 residues. The CDR3 DNA reads as TGTGCCAGCAGTTTTAAGCGACAGGGAGATACGCAGTATTTT. It translates to CASSFKRQGDTQYF.

The chain joins TRBV4-1 to TRBJ2-7, with 10 bases matching TRBD1. CDR3 length equals 16 residues. V shed 3 bases and J 2 bases; nucleotides not matched to a gene: 7. Germline V gene sequence: CDR1 MGHRA, CDR2 YSYEKL. The CDR3 DNA is TGCGCCAGCAGCCACCCGACCGGGACAGGGGCCTACGAGCAGTACTTC. Its protein product is CASSHPTGTGAYEQYF.